This T cell receptor (beta chain) is drawn from a study of cytomegalovirus exposure and HLA in healthy donors. Whole-study results and caveats: Earlier findings revealed that most TCR beta V segments proved productive either about 87% or about 30% of the time. Follow-up analysis found HLA locus-dependent TCR association rates, highest for DRB1 and lowest for HLA-C. A later analysis linked a missense variant in DCLRE1C to the trimming of TCR beta V and J genes.

Trimming cost V 5 bases and J 3 bases; bases outside gene matches: 10. The CDR3 covers 16 residues. Germline CDR1 is MNHNY and CDR2 is SVGAGI (reference sequence). The PCR made use of 60 Vbeta and 13 Jbeta primers. The table came from immunoSEQ multiplex PCR; TCRdb's copy has only in-frame clones and leaves some out. The sample includes around 150,000 clones, about four fifths of them seen just once. Only a few counts were recorded for this clone. Antigen unknown. The sample comprised PBMCs. The V gene is TRBV6-6, the J gene TRBJ1-1, with 9 positions matching TRBD1. The source of this sequence is a man aged 45-60 years in good health and CMV-seropositive. The CDR3 loop reads CASSHAPGQGHTEAFF. CDR3 bases: TGTGCCAGCAGTCACGCCCCGGGACAGGGTCACACTGAAGCTTTCTTT.